These 22 T cell receptor beta chains share one sample of origin, sequenced in a study of blood T cell repertoires in COVID-19. Repertoires were generated with immunoSEQ multiplex PCR, while TCRdb's copy carries only in-frame clones and drops some. The sample lists some 70,000 clones, roughly four fifths seen once, with 14% to 15% in the top ten. The sequenced sample consisted of peripheral blood. All receptors come from a man in his 60s with COVID-19, enrolled during active disease.

This sequence joins TRBV3-1 (or the pseudogene TRBV3-2) and TRBJ1-1; 10 bases align to TRBD1. This CDR3 has 13 residues. V trimming: 3 bases; J trimming: 9 bases; junction bases outside the gene matches: 4. Germline V gives CDR1 LGHDT, CDR2 YNNKEL (reference sequence). CDR3 DNA: TGTGCCAGCAGCCAGCCGGGACAGGGGAAAGCTTTCTTT. Its translation is CASSQPGQGKAFF.

This clone was seen just once. The chain joins TRBV5-1 to TRBJ1-4, with TRBD1 as a possible D gene (6 bases). Germline assignment: CDR1 SGHRS and CDR2 YFSETQ. This CDR3 region has 14 residues. The V gene lost 2 bases and the J gene lost 8 bases, with 13 bases spanning the gap. The CDR3 DNA reads as TGCGCCAGCAGCTTCTCCGGGGGGCGGGAAAAACTGTTTTTT. The encoded protein is CASSFSGGREKLFF.

V and J are TRBV20-1 and TRBJ2-7, with unresolved D. Germline lookup yields CDR1 DFQATT and CDR2 SNEGSKA (reference sequence). This CDR3 has 11 amino acids. The V and J ends lost 1 base and 4 bases respectively, with 5 bases between them. The CDR3 DNA reads TGCAGTGCTAGAGGTTCTTACGAGCAGTACTTC. This gives the protein CSARGSYEQYF.

J is TRBJ1-4 and V is TRBV28, with D uncertain. CDR1 MDHEN and CDR2 SYDVKM come from the germline V gene. This CDR3 comprises 16 residues. Trimming removed 5 bases at V and 6 bases at J, with 19 bases between. CDR3 protein: CASSIAGGSGHEKLFF. The DNA of the CDR3 is TGTGCCAGCAGTATCGCGGGCGGCTCCGGTCATGAAAAACTGTTTTTT.

CDR3 amino acids: CARGEDRESNEQYF. CDR3 DNA: TGTGCCAGGGGAGAGGACAGGGAATCCAACGAGCAGTACTTC. The chain joins TRBV2 to TRBJ2-7; TRBD1 matches at 8 bases. The CDR3 spans 14 residues. The J segment lost 5 bases and the V segment lost 9 bases, leaving 12 bases of the junction unmatched. Germline V gene sequence: CDR1 SNHLY, CDR2 FYNNEI. Using reference TRBV2 and TRBJ2-7 for the parts outside the CDR3, the full variable domain is EPEVTQTPSHQVTQMGQEVILRCVPISNHLYFYWYRQILGQKVEFLVSFYNNEISEKSEIFDDQFSVERPDGSNFTLKIRSTKLEDSAMYFCARGEDRESNEQYFGPGTRLTVT.

The rearrangement links TRBV24-1 to TRBJ2-1, with 15 nucleotides matching TRBD2. Germline V gene data show CDR1 as KGHDR and CDR2 as SFDVKD. The V segment lost 4 bases and the J segment 7 bases; nucleotides outside the gene matches: 13. There are 19 residues in the CDR3. The CDR3 nucleotides read TGTGCCACCAGTGACCCGGGACTAGCGGGAGGCCCAGGGGTTAATGAGCAGTTCTTC. Translated: CATSDPGLAGGPGVNEQFF.

This sequence joins TRBV6-5 and TRBJ2-3; the D gene is possibly TRBD1 (5 bases). CDR1 MNHEY and CDR2 SVGAGI come from the germline V gene. This CDR3 has 13 amino acids. Trimming left V 6 bases short and J 6 bases short, with 13 bases between. The CDR3 DNA reads TGTGCCAGCAGGGACATCTCAGAGGATACGCAGTATTTT. Encoded protein: CASRDISEDTQYF.

The chain carries TRBV5-1 and TRBJ2-1; 7 bases line up with TRBD2. The CDR3 is 12 residues long. J gave up 9 bases and V 6 bases, and 6 bases lay outside the gene matches. CDR1 SGHRS and CDR2 YFSETQ come from the germline V gene. CDR3 loop: CASTVGGSEQFF. The CDR3 DNA reads as TGCGCCAGCACCGTCGGGGGGAGTGAGCAGTTCTTC.

The chain joins TRBV2 to TRBJ1-6; 7 bases align to TRBD1. The CDR3 runs to 14 residues. V was pared by 10 bases and J by 5 bases, with 8 bases of the junction left unmatched. Germline V lookup: CDR1 SNHLY, CDR2 FYNNEI. This chain's CDR3 is CATTRDRDNSPLHF. The DNA for the CDR3 is TGTGCCACTACGAGAGACAGGGATAATTCACCCCTCCACTTT.

DNA of the CDR3: TGTGCCAGCAGTGAAGCAGTAACAGGGGCCTTTCCAGGGCCCCAGCATTTT. Its protein is CASSEAVTGAFPGPQHF. This chain links TRBV6-1 with TRBJ1-5; 7 nucleotides agree with TRBD1. The CDR3 is 17 residues long. In germline, CDR1 is MNHNS, CDR2 SASEGT. V lost 0 bases, J lost 9 bases, and 14 bases stayed unmatched.

Here the CDR3 DNA reads TGTGCCAGCAGACCTACAGGGGGTACCATTCAGTACTTC. Encoded protein: CASRPTGGTIQYF. The chain joins TRBV11-2 to TRBJ2-4; 8 bases map to TRBD1. Trimming cost V 6 bases and J 9 bases; bases outside gene matches: 7. This CDR3 is 13 amino acids long. CDR1 and CDR2 from the germline V gene are SGHAT and FQNNGV.

This clone came up once. V gene TRBV6-1 combines with J gene TRBJ1-1; no firm D call. This CDR3 spans 14 amino acids. CDR1 MNHNS and CDR2 SASEGT come from the germline V gene. V dropped 2 bases and J dropped 4 bases, with 11 bases sitting between them. The CDR3 sequence: CASSEMRVGTEAFF. CDR3 DNA: TGTGCCAGCAGTGAAATGAGGGTTGGCACTGAAGCTTTCTTT.

This chain joins TRBV5-4 and TRBJ1-2; possible D gene TRBD1, 5 bases. Between the trimmed V and J ends, which lost 8 bases and 3 bases, there was a span of 11 bases. This CDR3 has 12 residues. Germline CDR1 reads SGHNT; CDR2 reads YYREEE (reference sequence). The CDR3: CASKTDYYGYTF. The CDR3 DNA reads as TGTGCCAGTAAGACAGACTACTATGGCTACACCTTC.

This clone has only one observation. The chain uses TRBV13 and TRBJ2-2; TRBD2 is a possible D gene (6 bases). With 2 bases removed from V and 2 bases from J, the gap between germline ends came to 12 bases. The CDR3 consists of 16 residues. The germline CDR1 and CDR2 sequences are PRHDT and FYEKMQ (reference sequence). Here the CDR3 reads CASSLYVGGNTGELFF. CDR3 nucleotide sequence: TGTGCCAGCAGCTTATACGTGGGAGGTAACACCGGGGAGCTGTTTTTT.

The chain links TRBV7-9 to TRBJ2-7, with 11 bases aligning to TRBD2. The junction had 8 bases not matched to a gene; V was cut back by 5 bases and J by 5 bases. In germline, CDR1 is SEHNR, CDR2 FQNEAQ (reference sequence). The CDR3 has 15 amino acids. In DNA form, the CDR3 reads TGTGCCAGCAGCGAACGACTAGCGGGGCAGAACGAGCAGTACTTC. Residues: CASSERLAGQNEQYF.

The chain combines TRBV5-1 with TRBJ1-2, with 7 bases that match TRBD1. Germline CDR1 is SGHRS and CDR2 is YFSETQ. V lost 3 bases, J lost 0 bases, and 8 bases stayed unmatched. The CDR3 covers 16 residues. This chain's CDR3 is CASSSQTGKANYGYTF. Here the CDR3 DNA reads TGCGCCAGCAGCTCCCAGACAGGGAAAGCTAACTATGGCTACACCTTC.

In the case of this clone: Mismatch with germline at one junction end may stem from a read error. The chain is built from TRBV5-4 and TRBJ2-3; 9 nucleotides match TRBD2. Germline assignment: CDR1 SGHNT and CDR2 YYREEE (reference sequence). The CDR3 contains 16 residues. CDR3 sequence (DNA): TGTGCCAGCAGCCCCGGAGGGCGGGGGGGCACGGATACGCAGTATTTT. It specifies CASSPGGRGGTDTQYF.

The rearrangement joins TRBV2 to TRBJ2-1, with TRBD2 matching 8 bases. CDR1 is SNHLY and CDR2 is FYNNEI in the germline V gene. V shed 5 bases, J shed 10 bases, and the junction held 4 bases outside the gene matches. This CDR3 comprises 12 residues. The DNA for the CDR3 is TGTGCCAGCAGTTACGGGGGGGAAGAGCAGTTCTTC. Translating it yields CASSYGGEEQFF.

This chain links TRBV7-6 with TRBJ2-7; possibly TRBD1 for D (6 bases). The CDR3 length is 11 residues. Germline CDR1 is SGHVS and CDR2 is FNYEAQ. The V end lost 3 bases, the J end lost 6 bases, and 6 bases lay between the germline ends. CDR3: CASSFRGEQYF. CDR3 DNA sequence: TGTGCCAGCAGCTTCAGGGGCGAGCAGTACTTC.

This chain uses TRBV5-4 with TRBJ1-1, with D possibly TRBD1 on 6 matching bases. Germline lookup yields CDR1 SGHNT and CDR2 YYREEE (reference sequence). The germline V and J ends were trimmed by 0 bases and 1 base, with 10 bases remaining between them. The CDR3 length is 15 residues. The chain's CDR3 is CASSLVPDRNTEAFF. CDR3 bases: TGTGCCAGCAGCTTGGTTCCGGACAGGAACACTGAAGCTTTCTTT.

The chain joins TRBV28 to TRBJ2-7; D remains ambiguous. Germline CDR1 and CDR2: MDHEN and SYDVKM. The CDR3 consists of 12 residues. Trimming took off 6 bases at V and 2 bases at J, with 8 bases between the two ends. DNA of the CDR3: TGTGCCAGCAGGGCGGTAGCCTACGAGCAGTACTTC. Its protein is CASRAVAYEQYF.

The chain is built from TRBV27 and TRBJ2-5; 12 bases are shared with TRBD1. The V and J ends lost 4 bases and 5 bases, in that order; junction bases with no gene match: 2. CDR1 MNHEY and CDR2 SMNVEV come from the germline V gene (reference sequence). This CDR3 comprises 14 residues. The CDR3 coding sequence is TGTGCCAGCAGTTGGGACAGGGGGCGTGAGACCCAGTACTTC. This encodes CASSWDRGRETQYF.